What follows describes a single T cell receptor (beta chain). The antigen is undetermined. J lost 5 bases, V lost 3 bases, and 9 bases had no gene match. Germline V lookup: CDR1 SEHNR, CDR2 FQNEAQ (reference sequence). The CDR3 has 16 amino acids. These data are taken from a study of T cell repertoires in cytomegalovirus infection. TCRdb re-analysed the reads in MiXCR, keeping a single row per CDR3 protein. The repertoire holds about 180,000 distinct CDR3 sequences, with about 22% as singletons. The input for sequencing was CD8+ T cells from cultured PBMCs, taken from culture after CMV antigen stimulation. The sequence was collected from a human donor in good health (CMV status not recorded). Some clones in this sample may be carry-over from other donors' samples. This rearrangement joins TRBV7-9 to TRBJ2-2; 7 nucleotides match TRBD1. This CDR3 is CASSFSVGGDTGELFF. CDR3 DNA sequence: TGTGCCAGCAGCTTTTCTGTAGGGGGCGATACCGGGGAGCTGTTTTTT.